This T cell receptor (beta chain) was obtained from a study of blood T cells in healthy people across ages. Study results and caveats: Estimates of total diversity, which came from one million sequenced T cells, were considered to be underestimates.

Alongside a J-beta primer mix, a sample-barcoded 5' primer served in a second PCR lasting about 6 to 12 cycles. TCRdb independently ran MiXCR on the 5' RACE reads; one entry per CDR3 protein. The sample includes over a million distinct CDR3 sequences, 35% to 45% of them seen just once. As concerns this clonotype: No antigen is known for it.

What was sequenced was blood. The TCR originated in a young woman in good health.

CDR3 bases: TGTGCCAGCAGTTACTCGGGACAGTTGGGGCTTGCAACTAATGAAAAACTGTTTTTT. Its protein product is CASSYSGQLGLATNEKLFF. V is TRBV6-5 and J is TRBJ1-4, with 7 bases matching TRBD1. V lost 0 bases, J lost 0 bases, and 10 bases stayed unmatched. CDR3 length: 19 residues. From germline, CDR1 is MNHEY and CDR2 SVGAGI.